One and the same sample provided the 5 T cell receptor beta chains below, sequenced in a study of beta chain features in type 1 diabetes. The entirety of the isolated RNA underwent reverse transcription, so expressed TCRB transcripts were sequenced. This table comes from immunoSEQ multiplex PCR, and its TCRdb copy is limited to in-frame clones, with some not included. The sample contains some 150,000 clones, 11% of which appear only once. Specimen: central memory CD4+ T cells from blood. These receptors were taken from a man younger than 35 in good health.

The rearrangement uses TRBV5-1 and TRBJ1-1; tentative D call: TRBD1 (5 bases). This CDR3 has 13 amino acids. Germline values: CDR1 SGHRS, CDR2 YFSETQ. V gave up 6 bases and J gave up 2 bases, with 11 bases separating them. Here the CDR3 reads CASTAGANTEAFF. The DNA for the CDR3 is TGCGCCAGCACCGCCGGGGCCAACACTGAAGCTTTCTTT.

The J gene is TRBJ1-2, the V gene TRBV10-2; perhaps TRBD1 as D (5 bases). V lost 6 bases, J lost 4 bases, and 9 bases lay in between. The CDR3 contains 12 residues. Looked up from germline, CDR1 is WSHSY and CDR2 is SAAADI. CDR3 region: CASRRDAYGYTF. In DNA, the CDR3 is TGCGCCAGCAGGAGGGACGCCTATGGCTACACCTTC.

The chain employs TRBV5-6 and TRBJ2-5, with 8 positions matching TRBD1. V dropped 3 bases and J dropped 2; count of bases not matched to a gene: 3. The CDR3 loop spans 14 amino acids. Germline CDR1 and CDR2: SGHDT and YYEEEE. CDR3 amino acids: CASSSRGLQETQYF. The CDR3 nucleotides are TGTGCCAGCAGCTCCAGGGGGCTGCAAGAGACCCAGTACTTC.

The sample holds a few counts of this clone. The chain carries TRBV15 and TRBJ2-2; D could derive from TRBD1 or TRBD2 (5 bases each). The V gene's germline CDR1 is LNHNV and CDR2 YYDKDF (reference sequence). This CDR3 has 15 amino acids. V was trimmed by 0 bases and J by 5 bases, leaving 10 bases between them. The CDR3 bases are TGTGCCACCAGCAGAGAGATGGGGGTTACCGGGGAGCTGTTTTTT. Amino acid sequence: CATSREMGVTGELFF.

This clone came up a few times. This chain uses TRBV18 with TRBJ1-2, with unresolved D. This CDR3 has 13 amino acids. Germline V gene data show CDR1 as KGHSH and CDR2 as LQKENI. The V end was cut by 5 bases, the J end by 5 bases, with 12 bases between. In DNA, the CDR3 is TGTGCCAGCTCAACCTCGGGGATTTATGGCTACACCTTC. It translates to CASSTSGIYGYTF. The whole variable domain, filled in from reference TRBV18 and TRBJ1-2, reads NAGVMQNPRHLVRRRGQEARLRCSPMKGHSHVYWYRQLPEEGLKFMVYLQKENIIDESGMPKERFSAEFPKEGPSILRIQQVVRGDSAAYFCASSTSGIYGYTFGSGTRLTVV.